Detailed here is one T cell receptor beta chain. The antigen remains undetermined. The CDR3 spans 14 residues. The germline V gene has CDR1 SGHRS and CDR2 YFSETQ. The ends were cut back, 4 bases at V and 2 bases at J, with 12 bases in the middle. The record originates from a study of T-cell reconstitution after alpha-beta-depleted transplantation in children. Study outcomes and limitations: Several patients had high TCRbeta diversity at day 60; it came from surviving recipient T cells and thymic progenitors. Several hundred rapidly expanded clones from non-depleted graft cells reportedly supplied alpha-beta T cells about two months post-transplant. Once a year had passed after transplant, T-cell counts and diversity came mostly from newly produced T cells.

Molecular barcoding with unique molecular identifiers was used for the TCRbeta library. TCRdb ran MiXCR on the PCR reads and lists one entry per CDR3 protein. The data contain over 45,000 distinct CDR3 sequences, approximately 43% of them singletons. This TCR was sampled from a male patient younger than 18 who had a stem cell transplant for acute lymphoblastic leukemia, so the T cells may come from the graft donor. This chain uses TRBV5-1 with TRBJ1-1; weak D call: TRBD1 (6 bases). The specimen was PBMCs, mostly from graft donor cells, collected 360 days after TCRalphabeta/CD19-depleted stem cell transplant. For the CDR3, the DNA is TGCGCCAGCAGCCCAACAGGGCCTAACACTGAAGCTTTCTTT. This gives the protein CASSPTGPNTEAFF. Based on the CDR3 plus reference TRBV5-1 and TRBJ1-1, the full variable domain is KAGVTQTPRYLIKTRGQQVTLSCSPISGHRSVSWYQQTPGQGLQFLFEYFSETQRNKGNFPGRFSGRQFSNSRSEMNVSTLELGDSALYLCASSPTGPNTEAFFGQGTRLTVV.